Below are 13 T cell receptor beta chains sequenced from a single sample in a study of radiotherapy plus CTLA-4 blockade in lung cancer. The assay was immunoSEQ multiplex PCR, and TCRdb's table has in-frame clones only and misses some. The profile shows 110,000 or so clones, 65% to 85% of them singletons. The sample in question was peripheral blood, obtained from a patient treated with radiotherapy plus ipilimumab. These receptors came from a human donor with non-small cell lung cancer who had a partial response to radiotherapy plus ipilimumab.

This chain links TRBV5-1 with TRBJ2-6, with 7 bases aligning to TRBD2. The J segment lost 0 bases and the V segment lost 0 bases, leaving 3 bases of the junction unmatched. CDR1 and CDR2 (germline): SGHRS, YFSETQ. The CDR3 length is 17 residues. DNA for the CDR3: TGCGCCAGCAGCTTGGGGGGGGGAAACTCTGGGGCCAACGTCCTGACTTTC. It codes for CASSLGGGNSGANVLTF. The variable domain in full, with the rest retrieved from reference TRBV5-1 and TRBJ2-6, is KAGVTQTPRYLIKTRGQQVTLSCSPISGHRSVSWYQQTPGQGLQFLFEYFSETQRNKGNFPGRFSGRQFSNSRSEMNVSTLELGDSALYLCASSLGGGNSGANVLTFGAGSRLTVL.

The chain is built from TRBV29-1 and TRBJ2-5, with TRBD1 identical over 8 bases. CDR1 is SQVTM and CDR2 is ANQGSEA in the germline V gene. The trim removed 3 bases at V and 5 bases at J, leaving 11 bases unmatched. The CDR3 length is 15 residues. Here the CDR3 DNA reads TGCAGCGTTGACCCCTTCGGACAGGGAAGGGAGACCCAGTACTTC. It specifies CSVDPFGQGRETQYF.

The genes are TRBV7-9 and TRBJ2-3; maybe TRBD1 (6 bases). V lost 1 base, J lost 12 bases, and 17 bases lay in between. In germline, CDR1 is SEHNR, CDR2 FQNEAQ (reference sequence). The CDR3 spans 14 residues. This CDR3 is CASSLEGLTGPQYF. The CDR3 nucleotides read TGTGCCAGCAGCTTAGAAGGGTTGACAGGACCACAGTATTTT.

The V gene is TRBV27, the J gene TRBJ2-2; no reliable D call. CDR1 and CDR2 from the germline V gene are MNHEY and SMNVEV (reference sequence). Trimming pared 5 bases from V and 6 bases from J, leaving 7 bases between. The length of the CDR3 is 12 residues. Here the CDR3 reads CASSLPAGELFF. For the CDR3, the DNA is TGTGCCAGCAGTCTCCCCGCCGGGGAGCTGTTTTTT.

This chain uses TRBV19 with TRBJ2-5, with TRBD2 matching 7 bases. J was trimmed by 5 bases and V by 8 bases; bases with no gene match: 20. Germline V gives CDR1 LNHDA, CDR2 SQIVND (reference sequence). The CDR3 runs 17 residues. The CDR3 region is CASATMGEGPRSETQYF. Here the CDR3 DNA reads TGTGCCAGTGCCACGATGGGGGAGGGTCCCCGGTCGGAGACCCAGTACTTC.

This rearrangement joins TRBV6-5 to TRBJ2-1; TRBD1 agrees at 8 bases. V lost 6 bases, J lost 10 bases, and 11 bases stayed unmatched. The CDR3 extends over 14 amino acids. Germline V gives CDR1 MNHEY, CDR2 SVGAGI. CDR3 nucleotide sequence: TGTGCCAGCAGAGAGGACAGGGTAGAAGGAGAGCAGTTCTTC. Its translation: CASREDRVEGEQFF.

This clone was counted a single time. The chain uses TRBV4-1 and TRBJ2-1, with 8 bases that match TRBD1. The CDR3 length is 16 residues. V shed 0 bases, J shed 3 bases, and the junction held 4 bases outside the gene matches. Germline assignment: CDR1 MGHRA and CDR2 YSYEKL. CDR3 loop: CASSQDQQGVYNEQFF. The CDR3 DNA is TGCGCCAGCAGCCAAGATCAACAGGGGGTCTACAATGAGCAGTTCTTC.

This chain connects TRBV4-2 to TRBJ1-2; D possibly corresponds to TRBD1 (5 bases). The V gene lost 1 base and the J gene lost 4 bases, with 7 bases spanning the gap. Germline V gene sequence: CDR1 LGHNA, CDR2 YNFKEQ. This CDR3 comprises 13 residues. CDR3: CASSQGTGYGYTF. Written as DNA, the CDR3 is TGTGCCAGCAGCCAAGGTACAGGCTATGGCTACACCTTC.

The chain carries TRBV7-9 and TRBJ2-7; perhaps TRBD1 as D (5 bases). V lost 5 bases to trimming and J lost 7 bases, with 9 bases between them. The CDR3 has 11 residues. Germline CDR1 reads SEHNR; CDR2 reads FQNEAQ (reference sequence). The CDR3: CASSPGWEQYF. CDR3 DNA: TGTGCCAGCAGCCCAGGGTGGGAGCAGTACTTC.

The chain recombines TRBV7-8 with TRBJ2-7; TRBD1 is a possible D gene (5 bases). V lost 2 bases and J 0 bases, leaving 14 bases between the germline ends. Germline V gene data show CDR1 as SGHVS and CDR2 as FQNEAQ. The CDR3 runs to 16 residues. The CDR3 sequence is CASSLTQGPSSYEQYF. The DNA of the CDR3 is TGTGCCAGCAGCTTAACCCAGGGCCCGAGCTCCTACGAGCAGTACTTC.

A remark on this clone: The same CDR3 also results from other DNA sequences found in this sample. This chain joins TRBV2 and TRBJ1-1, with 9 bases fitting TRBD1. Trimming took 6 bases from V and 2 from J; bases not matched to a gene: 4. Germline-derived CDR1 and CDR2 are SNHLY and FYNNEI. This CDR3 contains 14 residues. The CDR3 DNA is TGTGCCAGCAGCAAGGGACAGGGCAACACTGAAGCTTTCTTT. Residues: CASSKGQGNTEAFF. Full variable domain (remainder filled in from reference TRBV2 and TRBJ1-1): EPEVTQTPSHQVTQMGQEVILRCVPISNHLYFYWYRQILGQKVEFLVSFYNNEISEKSEIFDDQFSVERPDGSNFTLKIRSTKLEDSAMYFCASSKGQGNTEAFFGQGTRLTVV.

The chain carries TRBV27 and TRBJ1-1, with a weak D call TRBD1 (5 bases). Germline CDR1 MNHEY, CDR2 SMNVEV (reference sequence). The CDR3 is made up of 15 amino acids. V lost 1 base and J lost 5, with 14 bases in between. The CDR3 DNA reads TGTGCCAGCAGTTTATATGGGGGAGGGAGAACTGAAGCTTTCTTT. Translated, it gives CASSLYGGGRTEAFF.

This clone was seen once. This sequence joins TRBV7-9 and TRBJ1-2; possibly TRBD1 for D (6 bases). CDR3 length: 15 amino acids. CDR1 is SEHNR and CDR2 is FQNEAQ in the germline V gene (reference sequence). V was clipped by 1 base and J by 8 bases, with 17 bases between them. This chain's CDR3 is CASSLDQGRRAGYTF. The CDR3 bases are TGTGCCAGCAGCTTAGATCAGGGGAGAAGAGCCGGCTACACCTTC.